Described below is a single T cell receptor (beta chain) sequence and its context. What it binds is not known. The PCR made use of 60 Vbeta and 13 Jbeta primers. Libraries were prepared by immunoSEQ multiplex PCR; TCRdb keeps only in-frame clonotypes and omits some of them. The sample contains some 160,000 clones, around 86% of which appear only once. The sample belongs to a study of cytomegalovirus exposure and HLA in healthy donors. At the time of sampling, donors were nominally healthy, though unrecorded immune exposures were likely. The study, taken as a whole, reports: A later analysis revealed that TCR association rates differed between HLA loci, peaking at DRB1 and bottoming out at HLA-C. In all likelihood, a cluster of highly shared sequence variants was a sequencing artifact. As a later analysis revealed, most CMV-associated TCR beta chains appeared HLA-restricted.

The receptor comes from a male donor in good health and CMV-seronegative. Sequenced input: PBMCs.

The CDR3 here is CASSKDRVIHEQYF. In DNA form, the CDR3 reads TGTGCCAGCAGCAAGGACAGGGTTATCCACGAGCAGTACTTC. The chain carries TRBV5-6 and TRBJ2-7; 8 bases agree with TRBD1. The CDR3 loop spans 14 amino acids. Germline V gene data show CDR1 as SGHDT and CDR2 as YYEEEE. J was trimmed by 5 bases and V by 4 bases; bases with no gene match: 8.